One and the same sample provided the 6 T cell receptor beta chains below, sequenced in a study of tumor and adjacent non-tumor tissue in lung cancer. This sample's RNA came from whole unsorted tissue. Three rounds of nested PCR, following a modified ARM-PCR protocol, produced the TCRbeta library. Via MiXCR, TCRdb re-called the multiplex PCR reads, giving one row per CDR3 protein. Of about 93,000 distinct CDR3 sequences listed, roughly 66% are singletons. The specimen was lung tumor tissue. Every receptor here comes from a man between 60 and 70 years old with non-small cell lung cancer.

The chain links TRBV12-3 or TRBV12-4 to TRBJ2-5; the D gene is possibly TRBD1 (5 bases). The CDR3 is made up of 17 amino acids. The CDR3 protein is CVSSLGVISFAQETQYF. Here the CDR3 DNA reads TGTGTCAGTAGTTTAGGGGTTATCAGCTTTGCCCAAGAGACCCAGTACTTC.

This clonotype was counted a few times. V is TRBV19 and J is TRBJ1-6; perhaps TRBD1 as D (5 bases). The CDR3 loop spans 14 amino acids. Per the germline V gene, CDR1 is LNHDA and CDR2 is SQIVND (reference sequence). The V gene lost 6 bases and the J gene lost 9 bases, with 15 bases spanning the gap. CDR3 protein: CASRPAGVRSPLHF. The CDR3 bases are TGTGCCAGTAGACCGGCGGGGGTGCGTTCACCCCTCCACTTT.

As regards this clonotype: At one of its ends the junction is not consistent with the germline gene, which may arise from a read error. The chain employs TRBV6-2 or TRBV6-3 and TRBJ1-5; 7 bases line up with TRBD1. From germline, CDR1 is MNHEY and CDR2 SVGEGT. This CDR3 has 17 amino acids. Written as DNA, the CDR3 is TGTGCCAGCCTCAGGGCCCGGGACAGATATAGCAATCAGCACCAGCATTTT. Translation gives CASLRARDRYSNQHQHF.

Details on this clonotype: The junction departs from the called germline gene at one end, perhaps through a read error. V usage is TRBV6-1 and J usage is TRBJ2-1, with 16 bases matching TRBD2. Per germline, CDR1 MNHNS and CDR2 SASEGT. This CDR3 has 16 residues. The CDR3 DNA sequence: TGTGCCAGCAGTGCCGGGACTAGCGGGAGGGGGAATGAGCACTTCTTC. This translates into CASSAGTSGRGNEHFF.

As regards this clonotype: A read error may account for a junction end that differs from germline. V usage is TRBV6-5 and J usage is TRBJ1-6; D ambiguous. CDR3 length equals 16 residues. Germline V CDR1 and CDR2: MNHEY, SVGAGI. The CDR3 DNA sequence: TGTGCCAGCAATAACCGCGAGATTACCTATAATTCACTCCTCCACTTT. Protein sequence: CASNNREITYNSLLHF.

On this clonotype: This may come from a read error, since a much larger clone is one base off. The chain has TRBV5-6 and TRBJ2-1; D call uncertain. Germline-derived CDR1 and CDR2 are SGHDT and YYEEEE. The CDR3 loop spans 11 amino acids. Trimming removed 2 bases from V and 10 bases from J, with 7 bases in between. This CDR3 is CASSFVREQFF. In nucleotides, the CDR3 is TGTGCCAGCAGCTTTGTCCGGGAGCAGTTCTTC.